The 27 T cell receptor beta chains in this list originate from one sample, sequenced in a study of T-cell reconstitution after alpha-beta-depleted transplantation in children. Construction of the TCRbeta library involved unique molecular identifiers. A single record per CDR3 protein comes from TCRdb applying MiXCR to the PCR reads. The table includes almost 250,000 distinct CDR3 sequences, roughly 24% detected once. The sample in question was PBMCs, obtained before TCRalphabeta/CD19-depleted stem cell transplant. These receptors originate from a girl aged 2 to 9 with Fanconi anemia, due to receive a stem cell transplant.

The chain is built from TRBV4-2 and TRBJ2-1, with D possibly being TRBD2 (5 bases). Germline CDR1 LGHNA, CDR2 YNFKEQ. V was shortened by 0 bases and J by 4 bases, with 13 bases between the two germline ends. There are 16 residues in the CDR3. DNA for the CDR3: TGTGCCAGCAGCCAAGAGGGGAGTTCAGCTTACAATGAGCAGTTCTTC. Translation: CASSQEGSSAYNEQFF.

This clonotype was seen repeatedly, ten times or more. This rearrangement joins TRBV7-3 to TRBJ2-1; 15 bases are a match to TRBD2. V lost 4 bases and J lost 5; bases outside the gene matches: 12. This CDR3 has 19 amino acids. Germline CDR1 SGHTA, CDR2 FQGTGA. The CDR3: CASSSPGTSGRSGDNEQFF. The DNA for the CDR3 is TGTGCCAGCAGCTCGCCCGGGACTAGCGGGAGGTCGGGCGACAATGAGCAGTTCTTC.

This clonotype has ten or more counts. The chain uses TRBV15 and TRBJ2-6; D gene uncertain. CDR1 is LNHNV and CDR2 is YYDKDF in the germline V gene (reference sequence). Deletions cut 0 bases from V and 1 base from J, with 7 bases between. The CDR3 totals 16 residues. CDR3 sequence (DNA): TGTGCCACCAGCAGAGACCCGCTGTCTGGGGCCAACGTCCTGACTTTC. Translation gives CATSRDPLSGANVLTF.

This clonotype showed up many times. The CDR3 is CSVGGGMEFYNEQFF. The CDR3 nucleotides read TGCAGCGTTGGTGGGGGTATGGAGTTCTACAATGAGCAGTTCTTC. V and J are TRBV29-1 and TRBJ2-1; tentatively, D is TRBD1 or TRBD2 (5 bases each). The V and J ends lost 4 bases and 3 bases respectively, with 16 bases between them. Per germline, CDR1 SQVTM and CDR2 ANQGSEA. The CDR3 consists of 15 residues.

This chain uses TRBV2 with TRBJ1-6; D is unclear. Trimming took off 3 bases at V and 5 bases at J, with 14 bases between the two ends. This CDR3 comprises 16 residues. Germline lookup yields CDR1 SNHLY and CDR2 FYNNEI. The CDR3 region is CASSEGRQLHNSPLHF. The CDR3 DNA reads as TGTGCCAGCAGTGAGGGCCGGCAGCTTCATAATTCACCCCTCCACTTT.

The chain carries TRBV9 and TRBJ2-7; D is unresolved. The CDR3 has 14 residues. Trimming took 0 bases from V and 0 from J, leaving 7 bases between them. From germline, CDR1 is SGDLS and CDR2 YYNGEE. CDR3 nucleotides: TGTGCCAGCAGCGTAGGGGGTCTCTCCTACGAGCAGTACTTC. Protein sequence: CASSVGGLSYEQYF.

This clonotype showed up just once. The chain carries TRBV4-1 and TRBJ2-3; 9 bases fit TRBD2. Germline trimming cut 0 bases from V and 4 bases from J; bases unmatched to any gene: 8. This CDR3 contains 17 residues. Germline assignment: CDR1 MGHRA and CDR2 YSYEKL. The DNA of the CDR3 is TGCGCCAGCAGCCAAGATAGGAGGGCGGGGGGGCCAGATACGCAGTATTTT. It is translated as CASSQDRRAGGPDTQYF.

This clonotype was picked up many times. The rearrangement joins TRBV28 to TRBJ2-5; TRBD1 matches at 8 bases. Germline CDR1 and CDR2: MDHEN and SYDVKM. V shed 3 bases and J 4 bases; nucleotides not matched to a gene: 7. The CDR3 is 15 amino acids. As DNA, the CDR3 is TGTGCCAGCAGTTTCCGGACAGGGCGGGGAGAGACCCAGTACTTC. Translation gives CASSFRTGRGETQYF.

This clonotype was counted at least ten times. This sequence joins TRBV12-3 or TRBV12-4 and TRBJ1-1; D possibly corresponds to TRBD1 (5 bases). The CDR3 totals 13 residues. V was shortened by 7 bases and J by 6 bases, with 15 bases between the two germline ends. Here the CDR3 reads CASTLAGRSEAFF. Written as DNA, the CDR3 is TGTGCCAGCACCCTTGCGGGACGGTCTGAAGCTTTCTTT.

The chain employs TRBV6-1 and TRBJ2-5; D could derive from TRBD1 or TRBD2 (5 bases each). Germline CDR1 and CDR2: MNHNS and SASEGT. The V and J ends lost 6 bases and 4 bases respectively, with 12 bases between them. This CDR3 comprises 13 residues. Here the CDR3 reads CASSPGRGETQYF. The DNA of the CDR3 is TGTGCCAGCAGCCCGGGACGGGGAGAGACCCAGTACTTC.

This clonotype was found a few times. The chain carries TRBV20-1 and TRBJ2-1, with D maybe TRBD1 (5 bases). Germline V gene sequence: CDR1 DFQATT, CDR2 SNEGSKA (reference sequence). There are 15 residues in the CDR3. The V end was cut by 0 bases, the J end by 11 bases, with 20 bases between. For the CDR3, the DNA is TGCAGTGCTAGAGATGGGGCTAGTCGGAGAGGTCAGCAGTTCTTC. This codes for CSARDGASRRGQQFF.

This clonotype has ten or more counts. One junction end does not reproduce the germline sequence, and a read error may be involved. V usage is TRBV29-1 and J usage is TRBJ2-7; D not certain. This CDR3 is 10 amino acids long. Germline V lookup: CDR1 SQVTM, CDR2 ANQGSEA. The CDR3 protein is CSVVVTEEYF. Here the CDR3 DNA reads TGCAGCGTTGTGGTGACCGAGGAGTACTTC.

Only a few counts were recorded for this clonotype. This chain joins TRBV5-6 and TRBJ2-7; unclear D gene. In germline, CDR1 is SGHDT, CDR2 YYEEEE. CDR3 length equals 12 residues. V was trimmed by 1 base and J by 5 bases, leaving 7 bases between them. The CDR3 here is CASSLTLNEQYF. For the CDR3, the DNA is TGTGCCAGCAGCTTGACCCTCAACGAGCAGTACTTC.

In its sample, this clonotype was seen many times. The rearrangement links TRBV4-2 to TRBJ2-1; no clear D. Germline values: CDR1 LGHNA, CDR2 YNFKEQ. Trimming pared 5 bases from V and 5 bases from J, leaving 10 bases between. The CDR3 extends over 13 amino acids. The CDR3 loop reads CASSSETDNEQFF. The CDR3 DNA is TGTGCCAGCAGCTCCGAGACTGACAATGAGCAGTTCTTC.

The gene calls are TRBV20-1 and TRBJ2-1, with TRBD1 identical over 7 bases. The trim removed 4 bases at V and 8 bases at J, leaving 14 bases unmatched. From germline, CDR1 is DFQATT and CDR2 SNEGSKA (reference sequence). This CDR3 is built from 15 residues. The CDR3: CSANLQGWVWYEQFF. For the CDR3, the DNA is TGCAGTGCTAACCTACAGGGGTGGGTGTGGTATGAGCAGTTCTTC.

This clonotype was seen at least ten times. The gene calls are TRBV7-2 and TRBJ2-1; weak D call: TRBD2 (6 bases). The CDR3 is 15 amino acids. Trimming cost V 2 bases and J 4 bases, with 12 bases left between them. The V gene's germline CDR1 is SGHTA and CDR2 FQGNSA. The CDR3 loop reads CASSLFSGGYNEQFF. The CDR3 DNA sequence: TGTGCCAGCAGCTTATTTTCAGGAGGGTACAATGAGCAGTTCTTC.

The J gene is TRBJ2-3, the V gene TRBV21-1; the table names TRBD2, a call not compared with the DNA. TRBV21-1 is labeled a pseudogene. CDR3 size: 19 residues. DNA for the CDR3: TGTGCCAGCAGCAAAGCACCGGGACTAGCGGAAGACCCCACAGATACGCAGTATTTT. It translates to CASSKAPGLAEDPTDTQYF.

This chain connects TRBV5-1 to TRBJ2-3, with a tentative D call TRBD2 (5 bases). The V end was cut by 0 bases, the J end by 2 bases, with 7 bases between. This CDR3 contains 14 residues. The V gene's germline CDR1 is SGHRS and CDR2 YFSETQ. For the CDR3, the DNA is TGCGCCAGCAGCTTGGCAGCGGTCACAGATACGCAGTATTTT. It specifies CASSLAAVTDTQYF. The whole variable domain, filled in from reference TRBV5-1 and TRBJ2-3, reads KAGVTQTPRYLIKTRGQQVTLSCSPISGHRSVSWYQQTPGQGLQFLFEYFSETQRNKGNFPGRFSGRQFSNSRSEMNVSTLELGDSALYLCASSLAAVTDTQYFGPGTRLTVL.

There are many counts of this clonotype. This chain joins TRBV6-5 and TRBJ2-1, with D possibly being TRBD1 (5 bases). Looked up from germline, CDR1 is MNHEY and CDR2 is SVGAGI. This CDR3 comprises 15 residues. Trimming took off 4 bases at V and 5 bases at J, with 15 bases between the two ends. The CDR3: CASSSQGSLNNEQFF. DNA of the CDR3: TGTGCCAGCAGTTCTCAGGGATCTTTGAACAATGAGCAGTTCTTC.

J is TRBJ2-7 and V is TRBV7-9, with D possibly being TRBD1 (6 bases). Trimming pared 4 bases from V and 1 base from J, leaving 14 bases between. The length of the CDR3 is 15 residues. Germline V gene lookup returns CDR1 SEHNR and CDR2 FQNEAQ (reference sequence). The CDR3 loop is CASSSHSGQSYEQYF. CDR3 coding DNA: TGTGCCAGCAGCTCTCACTCCGGACAGTCCTACGAGCAGTACTTC. Complete variable domain (other parts from reference TRBV7-9 and TRBJ2-7): DTGVSQNPRHKITKRGQNVTFRCDPISEHNRLYWYRQTLGQGPEFLTYFQNEAQLEKSRLLSDRFSAERPKGSFSTLEIQRTEQGDSAMYLCASSSHSGQSYEQYFGPGTRLTVT.

This clonotype was detected ten times or more. The J gene is TRBJ2-2, the V gene TRBV9; no reliable D call. Per germline, CDR1 SGDLS and CDR2 YYNGEE. The V end was cut by 0 bases, the J end by 3 bases, with 6 bases between. The CDR3 length is 14 residues. The CDR3 DNA follows: TGTGCCAGCAGCGTAGTATCCGACACCGGGGAGCTGTTTTTT. Translation: CASSVVSDTGELFF.

This clonotype has ten or more counts. The gene calls are TRBV7-2 and TRBJ2-1, with TRBD2 matching over 7 bases. J lost 3 bases, V lost 1 base, and 3 bases had no gene match. This CDR3 has 15 residues. The germline gives CDR1 SGHTA, CDR2 FQGNSA. The DNA of the CDR3 is TGTGCCAGCAGCTTAGTAGGGACTAACTACAATGAGCAGTTCTTC. It encodes CASSLVGTNYNEQFF.

The chain combines TRBV20-1 with TRBJ2-2; no clear D. V was pared by 0 bases and J by 6 bases, with 8 bases between. The germline CDR1 and CDR2 sequences are DFQATT and SNEGSKA (reference sequence). The CDR3 is 13 amino acids. The DNA for the CDR3 is TGCAGTGCTAGAGATCCGGTTGCCGGGGAGCTGTTTTTT. Amino acids: CSARDPVAGELFF.

This chain joins TRBV29-1 and TRBJ2-2; D perhaps matches TRBD1 (6 bases). Germline V lookup: CDR1 SQVTM, CDR2 ANQGSEA. The CDR3 consists of 11 residues. V dropped 7 bases and J dropped 5 bases, with 8 bases sitting between them. The CDR3 loop reads CSAGQTGELFF. CDR3 DNA: TGCAGCGCCGGACAGACCGGGGAGCTGTTTTTT.

This clonotype was picked up many times. The rearrangement joins TRBV12-3 or TRBV12-4 to TRBJ2-2; D is ambiguous. The CDR3 totals 14 residues. Trimming left V 2 bases short and J 0 bases short, with 4 bases between. In nucleotides, the CDR3 is TGTGCCAGCAGTTTATTACCGAACACCGGGGAGCTGTTTTTT. Translated: CASSLLPNTGELFF.

There are many counts of this clonotype. This rearrangement joins TRBV29-1 to TRBJ2-7, with unresolved D. The CDR3 is 12 amino acids. Germline lookup yields CDR1 SQVTM and CDR2 ANQGSEA. Trimming stripped 0 bases from V and 6 bases from J, with 9 bases between. The DNA of the CDR3 is TGCAGCGTTGAAGATGGGTCTAGCGAGCAGTACTTC. Protein sequence: CSVEDGSSEQYF.

The chain has TRBV9 and TRBJ2-1; 10 bases line up with TRBD2. With 4 bases clipped from V and 0 bases from J, the junction kept 4 bases outside the gene matches. The CDR3 is 16 residues long. Germline V CDR1 and CDR2: SGDLS, YYNGEE. The CDR3 loop reads CASSPASGSSYNEQFF. CDR3 sequence (DNA): TGTGCCAGCAGCCCCGCTAGCGGGAGCTCCTACAATGAGCAGTTCTTC.